Below are 7 T cell receptor beta chains sequenced from a single sample in a study of blood T cell repertoires in COVID-19. Produced via immunoSEQ multiplex PCR; TCRdb's table is partial and in-frame only. The sample has under 130,000 clones; more than 70% are singletons. The sample consisted of peripheral blood. These receptors originate from a woman older than 75 in a cohort sampled during active COVID-19.

The chain joins TRBV21-1 to TRBJ2-7; the table assigns TRBD1, which was not confirmed against the DNA. TRBV21-1 is a documented pseudogene. The CDR3 is made up of 14 amino acids. CDR3 residues: CASSVRDRSYEQYF. In DNA form, the CDR3 reads TGTGCCAGCAGCGTCCGGGACAGGTCCTACGAGCAGTACTTC.

This clone was detected once. The rearrangement uses TRBV10-3 and TRBJ1-6; D remains ambiguous. The CDR3 extends over 12 amino acids. Per the germline V gene, CDR1 is ENHRY and CDR2 is SYGVKD. Trimming left V 4 bases short and J 13 bases short, with 11 bases between. This CDR3 reads CAISGPGEPLHF. The CDR3 DNA follows: TGTGCCATCAGTGGCCCTGGGGAGCCCCTCCACTTT.

The rearrangement uses TRBV5-1 and TRBJ2-3; perhaps TRBD1 as D (5 bases). Per germline, CDR1 SGHRS and CDR2 YFSETQ. CDR3 length: 15 amino acids. The ends were cut back, 4 bases at V and 3 bases at J, with 15 bases in the middle. The CDR3 DNA reads TGCGCCAGCAGCCCCTCAGGGCCGAGTACAGATACGCAGTATTTT. Translating it yields CASSPSGPSTDTQYF.

This clone was seen more than once but under ten times. The CDR3 loop is CASSTGQFQETQYF. CDR3 nucleotide sequence: TGTGCCAGTAGTACGGGACAGTTTCAAGAGACCCAGTACTTC. V usage is TRBV19 and J usage is TRBJ2-5; 7 bases match TRBD1. Germline V CDR1 and CDR2: LNHDA, SQIVND (reference sequence). This CDR3 is 14 amino acids long. V lost 4 bases and J lost 2; bases outside the gene matches: 4.

This rearrangement joins TRBV5-1 to TRBJ1-3; D is undetermined. This CDR3 comprises 16 residues. Germline loops: CDR1 SGHRS, CDR2 YFSETQ. V lost 2 bases and J 0 bases, leaving 12 bases between the germline ends. As DNA, the CDR3 is TGCGCCAGCAGCTTTAATCAGGCAGACTCTGGAAACACCATATATTTT. This codes for CASSFNQADSGNTIYF.

The chain is built from TRBV7-9 and TRBJ1-6; no firm D call. This CDR3 spans 15 amino acids. V was trimmed by 7 bases and J by 9 bases, leaving 19 bases between them. From germline, CDR1 is SEHNR and CDR2 FQNEAQ (reference sequence). The DNA for the CDR3 is TGTGCCAGCATCTATACTGGGAGGCCGAGTTCACCCCTCCACTTT. This encodes CASIYTGRPSSPLHF.

This rearrangement joins TRBV3-1 (or the pseudogene TRBV3-2) to TRBJ1-4; 11 bases agree with TRBD1. V shed 1 base and J 2 bases; nucleotides not matched to a gene: 3. The V gene's germline CDR1 is LGHDT and CDR2 YNNKEL (reference sequence). The CDR3 spans 17 residues. CDR3 in amino acids: CASSQGTGGFTNEKLFF. In DNA form, the CDR3 reads TGTGCCAGCAGCCAAGGGACAGGGGGCTTCACTAATGAAAAACTGTTTTTT.